These 15 T cell receptor beta chains originate from one sample sequenced in a study of beta chain features in type 1 diabetes. The whole isolated RNA underwent reverse transcription, so sequencing captured expressed TCRB transcripts. Clones were read by immunoSEQ multiplex PCR, and TCRdb kept only the in-frame ones, dropping some. The table lists roughly 42,000 clones, 50% of them singletons. The specimen was stem cell memory CD4+ T cells from blood. The receptors here all came from a woman in her twenties or thirties in good health.

This clone was counted only a few times. The chain carries TRBV18 and TRBJ2-7; 11 nucleotides agree with TRBD2. Trimming removed 3 bases from V and 5 bases from J; junction bases left unmatched: 6. CDR3 length equals 15 residues. Germline CDR1 and CDR2: KGHSH and LQKENI. CDR3 sequence reads: CASSPGTSGGNEQYF. The DNA of the CDR3 is TGTGCCAGCTCACCGGGGACTAGCGGAGGAAACGAGCAGTACTTC.

The CDR3 DNA follows: TGTGCCAGCAGCTTAGATGGGGCGGCAGGCTACACCTTC. Translating it yields CASSLDGAAGYTF. This rearrangement joins TRBV11-2 to TRBJ1-2; maybe TRBD1 (5 bases). Germline loops: CDR1 SGHAT, CDR2 FQNNGV. Deletions cut 0 bases from V and 8 bases from J, with 10 bases between. CDR3 size: 13 residues.

The CDR3 loop reads CASSQERSGSESGANVLTF. DNA of the CDR3: TGTGCCAGCAGCCAAGAACGTAGCGGGAGCGAGTCTGGGGCCAACGTCCTGACTTTC. The V gene is TRBV4-2, the J gene TRBJ2-6; 9 bases map to TRBD2. Germline trimming cut 0 bases from V and 1 base from J; bases unmatched to any gene: 7. The CDR3 contains 19 residues. Per germline, CDR1 LGHNA and CDR2 YNFKEQ.

This clone was seen a few times. V is TRBV7-2 and J is TRBJ2-7, with 7 bases identical to TRBD1. The CDR3 contains 14 residues. V shed 2 bases, J shed 2 bases, and the junction held 3 bases outside the gene matches. Looked up from germline, CDR1 is SGHTA and CDR2 is FQGNSA. The CDR3 here is CASSLWDRAYEQYF. In DNA form, the CDR3 reads TGTGCCAGCAGCTTATGGGACAGAGCCTACGAGCAGTACTTC. The entire variable domain, with the rest obtained from reference TRBV7-2 and TRBJ2-7, is as follows: GAGVSQSPSNKVTEKGKDVELRCDPISGHTALYWYRQSLGQGLEFLIYFQGNSAPDKSGLPSDRFSAERTGGSVSTLTIQRTQQEDSAVYLCASSLWDRAYEQYFGPGTRLTVT.

This sequence joins TRBV7-2 and TRBJ2-1, with 8 bases matching TRBD1. This CDR3 has 16 amino acids. CDR1 is SGHTA and CDR2 is FQGNSA in the germline V gene. Losses at the gene ends were 5 bases for V and 4 bases for J; bases not matched to a gene: 10. CDR3 DNA: TGTGCCAGCAGCCTGCAGGGGGCCTCCGGTTACAATGAGCAGTTCTTC. The encoded protein is CASSLQGASGYNEQFF.

The chain links TRBV11-3 to TRBJ2-1; 7 bases are shared with TRBD2. Germline CDR1 is SGHNT and CDR2 is YENEEA. Trimming removed 1 base from V and 7 bases from J; junction bases left unmatched: 7. This CDR3 contains 15 residues. CDR3 nucleotide sequence: TGTGCCAGCAGCTTAGGGGGAGGGCCTGGTAATGAGCAGTTCTTC. Residues: CASSLGGGPGNEQFF. The whole variable domain, remainder taken from reference TRBV11-3 and TRBJ2-1, is EAGVVQSPRYKIIEKKQPVAFWCNPISGHNTLYWYLQNLGQGPELLIRYENEEAVDDSQLPKDRFSAERLKGVDSTLKIQPAELGDSAVYLCASSLGGGPGNEQFFGPGTRLTVL.

The chain has TRBV19 and TRBJ2-7; TRBD1 is a possible D gene (7 bases). The CDR3 is 14 amino acids. The germline V gene encodes CDR1 LNHDA and CDR2 SQIVND (reference sequence). Trimming took off 5 bases at V and 7 bases at J, with 18 bases between the two ends. Written as DNA, the CDR3 is TGTGCCAGTAGTCCTCGACAGGGAGGAGGGGAGCAGTACTTC. Translation gives CASSPRQGGGEQYF.

The chain links TRBV30 to TRBJ2-5, with 9 bases identical to TRBD1. The DNA matches TRBJ2-7 better at its end, which makes the J call doubtful. Per the germline V gene, CDR1 is GTSNPN and CDR2 is SVGIG (reference sequence). The CDR3 spans 14 residues. The chain's CDR3 is CAWEKGTGKNEQYF. Here the CDR3 DNA reads TGTGCCTGGGAAAAGGGGACAGGGAAAAACGAGCAGTACTTC.

The CDR3 loop reads CASSKGTGASYEQYF. The DNA of the CDR3 is TGTGCCAGTAGTAAAGGGACAGGGGCCTCCTACGAGCAGTACTTC. The chain employs TRBV19 and TRBJ2-7; the match to TRBD1 covers 10 bases. V lost 4 bases and J lost 0; bases outside the gene matches: 3. This CDR3 comprises 15 residues. In germline, CDR1 is LNHDA, CDR2 SQIVND (reference sequence).

The J gene is TRBJ2-7, the V gene TRBV7-9; 11 bases fit TRBD1. The CDR3 is made up of 17 amino acids. Germline values: CDR1 SEHNR, CDR2 FQNEAQ (reference sequence). Trimming removed 4 bases from V and 5 bases from J; junction bases left unmatched: 13. Here the CDR3 DNA reads TGTGCCAGCAGCTCGTTGGGGGCCGGGACAGGGGGACACGAGCAGTACTTC. Its translation is CASSSLGAGTGGHEQYF.

The rearrangement links TRBV18 to TRBJ1-5, with unresolved D. The ends were cut back, 1 base at V and 2 bases at J, with 6 bases in the middle. Germline CDR1 reads KGHSH; CDR2 reads LQKENI. CDR3 length equals 14 residues. DNA of the CDR3: TGTGCCAGCTCACCACAGCTCGGCAATCAGCCCCAGCATTTT. Residues: CASSPQLGNQPQHF. Variable domain in full (rest from reference TRBV18 and TRBJ1-5): NAGVMQNPRHLVRRRGQEARLRCSPMKGHSHVYWYRQLPEEGLKFMVYLQKENIIDESGMPKERFSAEFPKEGPSILRIQQVVRGDSAAYFCASSPQLGNQPQHFGDGTRLSIL.

V is TRBV11-2 and J is TRBJ2-1; 7 nucleotides align to TRBD1. The CDR3 spans 16 residues. Germline CDR1 reads SGHAT; CDR2 reads FQNNGV. V shed 1 base, J shed 8 bases, and the junction held 11 bases outside the gene matches. The CDR3 DNA is TGTGCCAGCAGCTTAGGTGGCAGGGGGTATAAGCATGAGCAGTTCTTC. Translation gives CASSLGGRGYKHEQFF.

This chain uses TRBV12-5 with TRBJ2-3, with TRBD2 identical over 9 bases. The CDR3 covers 16 residues. J was trimmed by 6 bases and V by 0 bases; bases with no gene match: 7. The germline V gene has CDR1 LGHNT and CDR2 FRNRAP. The CDR3 sequence is CASGLVSGSELDTQYF. CDR3 bases: TGTGCTAGTGGTTTGGTTAGCGGGAGCGAACTGGATACGCAGTATTTT.

J is TRBJ2-5 and V is TRBV7-2; the D gene is possibly TRBD2 (6 bases). In germline, CDR1 is SGHTA, CDR2 FQGNSA. V gave up 0 bases and J gave up 1 base, with 9 bases separating them. The CDR3 contains 15 residues. CDR3 residues: CASSLAIAVQETQYF. The CDR3 DNA sequence: TGTGCCAGCAGCTTAGCTATAGCGGTCCAAGAGACCCAGTACTTC.

This clone was recorded once. This rearrangement joins TRBV6-1 to TRBJ1-5, with no clear D. From germline, CDR1 is MNHNS and CDR2 SASEGT. V lost 5 bases to trimming and J lost 2 bases, with 13 bases between them. This CDR3 is 15 amino acids long. CDR3: CASSRGSGGNQPQHF. For the CDR3, the DNA is TGTGCCAGCAGTCGGGGAAGTGGAGGCAATCAGCCCCAGCATTTT.